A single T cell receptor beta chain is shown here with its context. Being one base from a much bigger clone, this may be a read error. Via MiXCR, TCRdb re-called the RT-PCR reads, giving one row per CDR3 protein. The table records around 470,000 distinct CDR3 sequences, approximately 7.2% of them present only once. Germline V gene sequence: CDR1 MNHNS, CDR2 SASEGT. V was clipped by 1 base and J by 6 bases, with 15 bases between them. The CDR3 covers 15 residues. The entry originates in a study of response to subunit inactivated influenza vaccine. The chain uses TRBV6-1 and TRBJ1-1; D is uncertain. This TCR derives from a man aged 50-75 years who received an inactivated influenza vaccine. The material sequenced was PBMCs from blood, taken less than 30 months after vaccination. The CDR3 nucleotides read TGTGCCAGCAGTGAAGAGGAGGGCGCAGGCTCTGAAGCTTTCTTT. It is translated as CASSEEEGAGSEAFF.